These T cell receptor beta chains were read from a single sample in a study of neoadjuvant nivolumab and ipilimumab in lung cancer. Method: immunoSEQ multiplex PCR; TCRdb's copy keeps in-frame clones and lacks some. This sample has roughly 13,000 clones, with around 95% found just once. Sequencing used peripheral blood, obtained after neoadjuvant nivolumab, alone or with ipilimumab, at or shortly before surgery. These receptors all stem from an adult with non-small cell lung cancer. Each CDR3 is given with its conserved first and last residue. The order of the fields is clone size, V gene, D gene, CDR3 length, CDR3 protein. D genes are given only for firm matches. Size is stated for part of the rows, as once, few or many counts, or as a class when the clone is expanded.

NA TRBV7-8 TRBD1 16 CASSSTGGAGTGELFF
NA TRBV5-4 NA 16 CASSLTGKSGGNTIYF
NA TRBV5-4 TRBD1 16 CASSSPPGQGAYEQYF
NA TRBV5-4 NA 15 CASSSGTGGRYEQYF
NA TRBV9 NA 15 CASSVVGQGSGELFF
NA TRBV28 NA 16 CASSLGGIGGANVLTF
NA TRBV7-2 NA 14 CASSLGGVQETQYF
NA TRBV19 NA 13 CASSEQKQETQYF
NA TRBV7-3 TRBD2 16 CASSLNGRRSSNEQFF
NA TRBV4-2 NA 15 CASSQETDLSYEQYF
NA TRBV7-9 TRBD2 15 CASSEGLATKDIQYF
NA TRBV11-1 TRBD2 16 CASSLAGLAGADTQYF
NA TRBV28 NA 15 CASSSATRGDYGYTF
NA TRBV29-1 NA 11 CSAEKNTEAFF
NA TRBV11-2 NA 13 CASSLVSSYEQYF
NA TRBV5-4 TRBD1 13 CASSPDRNYGYTF
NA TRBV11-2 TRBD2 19 CASSLDLASGSIQGNEQFF
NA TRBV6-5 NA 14 CASSYFRGSNEQFF
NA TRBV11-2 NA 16 CASSPGSGSAQETQYF
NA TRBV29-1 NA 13 CSVARGSSYEQYF
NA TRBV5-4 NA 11 CASSLEETQYF
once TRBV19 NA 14 CASLHRAGANVLTF
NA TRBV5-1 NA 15 CASMKLEERYNEQFF
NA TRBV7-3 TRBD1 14 CASSFGQGADTQYF
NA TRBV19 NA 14 CASSEFGGGSEQYF
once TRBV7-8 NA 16 CASSPSRAVSSETQYF
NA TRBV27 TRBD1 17 CASRRFLGQDITYEQYF
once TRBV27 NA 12 CASSLQGGEQYF
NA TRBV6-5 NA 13 CASSLTLNYGYTF
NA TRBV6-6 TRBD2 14 CASSYGTSAYEQYF
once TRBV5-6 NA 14 CASSSFFSGPTQYF
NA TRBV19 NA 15 CASSIGGGSYTEAFF
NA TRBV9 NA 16 CASSVGWAGHQETQYF
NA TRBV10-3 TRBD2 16 CAISESYSGRINIQYF
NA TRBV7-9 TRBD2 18 CASSLGLAGVGDTGELFF
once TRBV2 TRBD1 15 CASSRDRGMSYEQYF
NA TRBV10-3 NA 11 CAISAADEQYF